Described below is a single T cell receptor (beta chain) sequence and its context. The target of this receptor is not known. The input lacks base qualities; no much larger clone sits a single base away. This sample's time point label indicates: persistent/refractory GD, antithyroid drugs over 5 years with positive TRAb. For both TCR sequencing and RNA sequencing, RNA was extracted from PBMCs in TRIzol. The diagnosis of Graves' disease followed American Thyroid Association guidelines. The patients came from an endocrinology department in Xi'an, China. Each patient gave roughly 10 milliliters of peripheral blood, collected in an EDTA anticoagulant tube. Ficoll Paque Plus density gradient separation was used to isolate PBMCs, and no additional T cell sorting was done. An Agilent 2100 Bioanalyzer and agarose gel were used to assess RNA quality, and a NanoDrop 2000 was used to measure RNA concentration.

This specimen belongs to a study of regulatory T cells in long-lasting Graves disease (dated by TCRdb to about 2021). With regard to the full study: Persistent Graves' disease meant more than 5 years of antithyroid drug treatment with TSH receptor autoantibodies that stayed positive. Persistent Graves' disease patients were compared with newly diagnosed Graves' disease patients by peripheral blood TCR sequencing and RNA sequencing. TCR sequencing covered around 13 persistent and approximately 20 newly diagnosed Graves' disease patients, about 35 samples in total. In the clinical cohort, patients with persistent Graves' disease had used antithyroid drugs for an average of about 10.3 years. The study was registered as a clinical trial and conducted in China.

What the authors observed across the whole study: A larger number of public clonotypes was shared among persistent patients (under 3,000) than among newly diagnosed patients (around 890). Compared with newly diagnosed patients, persistent Graves' disease patients had lower TCR Shannon entropy and fewer highly expanded clones, which suggests clonal expansion. Only the TCR beta chain was sequenced and analyzed. The authors noted that the small sample size was a limitation that may lower accuracy. Only peripheral blood was studied, because thyroid tissue, the primary lesion, was inaccessible. Persistent disease showed preferential use of TRBV28, TRBJ1-2 and TRBJ2-5, whereas newly diagnosed disease favored TRBV20-1 and TRBJ2-1.

The trim is 5 bases for V and 1 base for J, with a gap of 27 bases between the germline ends. Per the germline V gene (reference sequence), SGHNT is the CDR1 and YYREEE is the CDR2. Inclusive of the bounding cysteine and phenylalanine, the CDR3 is 19 residues long. The retained sequence is limited to the CDR3, 57 bases, with the frame set at the first base. Library preparation was by multiplex PCR. The sequencer was an Illumina HiSeq 4000. CDR3 regions were amplified by Arm-PCR with iRepertoire HTBI primers to construct TCR beta libraries. Before sequencing, the PCR products underwent gel purification. The study's own analysis went as follows. Across samples, 55 to 80 TRBV and 13 to 15 TRBJ segments were identified and used for gene usage analysis of CDR3 amino acid clonotypes. COPE and FqMerger were used to merge the filtered high-quality paired reads into contigs. BLAST was used to align contigs to the IMGT TRBV, TRBD and TRBJ reference genes, and CDR3 was defined following IMGT. Clonotypes above 0.1% frequency were classified as highly expanded clones. Repertoire diversity was measured by Shannon entropy, and V-J evenness by the Gini coefficient. A clonotype found in more than one individual was treated as public. TCRdb passed the public sequencing reads through fastp at Q25 and MiXCR, retaining productive beta sequences. Here each entry gathers all rows of one CDR3 protein and keeps the most common genes and DNA. For this entry, the V and J calls and clone size follow TCRdb and not the study's own pipeline. Recorded for this sample are over 350,000 distinct CDR3 sequences; roughly 20% of them occurred a single time. The ten largest clonotypes hold less than 25% of the sample.

Sequencing used peripheral blood mononuclear cells (PBMCs), obtained when the disease was refractory, from a patient treated with antithyroid drugs. This chain is built from TRBV5-4 and TRBJ1-1, with the D gene call left open. The receptor was derived from a female donor with Graves disease. The CDR3 corresponds to CASRPLGSIEDPRNTEAFF. The DNA sequence is as follows: TGTGCCAGCAGACCACTGGGTAGTATCGAGGACCCCCGGAACACTGAAGCTTTCTTT.